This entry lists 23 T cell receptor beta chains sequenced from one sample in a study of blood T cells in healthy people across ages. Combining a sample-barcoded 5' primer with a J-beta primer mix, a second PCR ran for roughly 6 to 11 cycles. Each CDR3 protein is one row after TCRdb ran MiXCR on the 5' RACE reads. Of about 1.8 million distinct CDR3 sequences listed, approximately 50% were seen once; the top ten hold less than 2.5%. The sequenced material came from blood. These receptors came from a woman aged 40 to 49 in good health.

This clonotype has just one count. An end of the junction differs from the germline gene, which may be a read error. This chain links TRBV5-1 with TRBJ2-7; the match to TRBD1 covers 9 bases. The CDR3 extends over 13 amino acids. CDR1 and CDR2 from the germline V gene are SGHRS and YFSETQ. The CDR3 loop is CASNQTGGGAQCF. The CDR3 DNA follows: TGCGCCAGCAACCAGACAGGGGGAGGGGCCCAGTGCTTC.

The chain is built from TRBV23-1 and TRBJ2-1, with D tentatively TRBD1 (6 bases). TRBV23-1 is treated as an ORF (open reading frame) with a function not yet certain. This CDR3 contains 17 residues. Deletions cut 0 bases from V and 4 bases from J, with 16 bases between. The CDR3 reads CASSQSERRDTYNEQFF. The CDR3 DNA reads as TGCGCCAGCAGTCAATCAGAAAGACGGGACACATACAATGAGCAGTTCTTC.

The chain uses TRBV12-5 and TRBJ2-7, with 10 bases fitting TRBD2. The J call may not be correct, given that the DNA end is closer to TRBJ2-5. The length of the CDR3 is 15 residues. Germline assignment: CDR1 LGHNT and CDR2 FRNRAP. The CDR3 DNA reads TGTGCTAGTGGTTTGGGGGTAGCGGGGGGTGAGACCCAGTACTTC. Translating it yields CASGLGVAGGETQYF.

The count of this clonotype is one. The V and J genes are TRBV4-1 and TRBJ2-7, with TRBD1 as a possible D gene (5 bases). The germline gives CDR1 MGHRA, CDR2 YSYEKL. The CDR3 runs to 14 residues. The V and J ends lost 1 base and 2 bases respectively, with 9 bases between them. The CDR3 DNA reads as TGCGCCAGCAGCCAAGGAAAGGACACCTACGAGCAGTACTTC. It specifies CASSQGKDTYEQYF.

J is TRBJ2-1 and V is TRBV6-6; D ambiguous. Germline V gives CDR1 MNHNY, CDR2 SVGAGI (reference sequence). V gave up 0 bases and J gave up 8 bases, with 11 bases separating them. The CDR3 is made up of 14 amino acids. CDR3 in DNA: TGTGCCAGCAGTTACTCCTTAATAGGCGATGAGCAGTTCTTC. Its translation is CASSYSLIGDEQFF.

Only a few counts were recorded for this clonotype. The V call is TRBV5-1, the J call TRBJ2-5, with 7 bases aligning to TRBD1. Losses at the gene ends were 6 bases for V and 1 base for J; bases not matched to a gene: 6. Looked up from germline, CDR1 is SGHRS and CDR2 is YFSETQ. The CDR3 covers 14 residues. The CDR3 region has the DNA TGCGCCAGCACCTCGTGGGACAGCCAAGAGACCCAGTACTTC. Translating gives CASTSWDSQETQYF.

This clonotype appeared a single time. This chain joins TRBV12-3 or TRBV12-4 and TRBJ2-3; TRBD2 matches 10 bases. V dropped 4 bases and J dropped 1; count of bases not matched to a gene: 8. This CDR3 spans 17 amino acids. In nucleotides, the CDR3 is TGTGCCAGCAGTTCCGAGCGGGGGGGCCCGGGCACAGATACGCAGTATTTT. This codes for CASSSERGGPGTDTQYF.

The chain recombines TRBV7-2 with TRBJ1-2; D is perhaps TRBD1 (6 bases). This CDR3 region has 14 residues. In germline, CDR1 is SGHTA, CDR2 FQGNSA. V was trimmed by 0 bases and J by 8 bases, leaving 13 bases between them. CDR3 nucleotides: TGTGCCAGCAGCTTAGCGGGGGCCGATTTAGGCTACACCTTC. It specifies CASSLAGADLGYTF.

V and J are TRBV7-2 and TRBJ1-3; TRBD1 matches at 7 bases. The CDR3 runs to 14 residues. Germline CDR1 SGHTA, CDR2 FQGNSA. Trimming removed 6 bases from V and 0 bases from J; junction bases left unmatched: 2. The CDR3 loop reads CASRRQGSGNTIYF. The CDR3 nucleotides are TGTGCCAGCAGACGACAGGGCTCTGGAAACACCATATATTTT.

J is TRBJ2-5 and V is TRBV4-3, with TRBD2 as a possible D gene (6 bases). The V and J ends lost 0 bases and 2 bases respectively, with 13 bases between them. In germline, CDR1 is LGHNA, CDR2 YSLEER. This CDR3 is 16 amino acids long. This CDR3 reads CASSQDGVGGQETQYF. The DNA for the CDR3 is TGCGCCAGCAGCCAAGACGGAGTGGGGGGACAAGAGACCCAGTACTTC.

The CDR3 DNA reads TGCGCCAGCAGCTTGGCCGAGGGCGACTATGGCTACACCTTC. The encoded protein is CASSLAEGDYGYTF. The rearrangement joins TRBV5-1 to TRBJ1-2, with unresolved D. Germline V CDR1 and CDR2: SGHRS, YFSETQ. The CDR3 spans 14 residues. Trimming pared 0 bases from V and 3 bases from J, leaving 9 bases between.

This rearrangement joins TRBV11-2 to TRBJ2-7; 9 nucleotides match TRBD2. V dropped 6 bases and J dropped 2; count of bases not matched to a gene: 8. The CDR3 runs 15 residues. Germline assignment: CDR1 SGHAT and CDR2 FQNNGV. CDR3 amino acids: CASSRSGGGPYEQYF. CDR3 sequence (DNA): TGTGCCAGCAGTCGTAGCGGGGGTGGTCCCTACGAGCAGTACTTC.

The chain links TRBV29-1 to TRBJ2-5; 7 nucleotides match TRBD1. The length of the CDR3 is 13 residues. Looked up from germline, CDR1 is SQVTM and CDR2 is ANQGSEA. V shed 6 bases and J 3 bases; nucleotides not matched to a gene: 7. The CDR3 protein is CSVRGQAKETQYF. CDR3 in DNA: TGCAGCGTCCGAGGACAGGCAAAAGAGACCCAGTACTTC.

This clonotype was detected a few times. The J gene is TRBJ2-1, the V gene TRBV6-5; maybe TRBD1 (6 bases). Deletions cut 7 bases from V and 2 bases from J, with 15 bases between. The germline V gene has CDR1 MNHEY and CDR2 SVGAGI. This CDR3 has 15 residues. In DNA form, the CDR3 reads TGTGCCAGCAAGCCCCGACGGACAGCCTACAATGAGCAGTTCTTC. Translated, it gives CASKPRRTAYNEQFF.

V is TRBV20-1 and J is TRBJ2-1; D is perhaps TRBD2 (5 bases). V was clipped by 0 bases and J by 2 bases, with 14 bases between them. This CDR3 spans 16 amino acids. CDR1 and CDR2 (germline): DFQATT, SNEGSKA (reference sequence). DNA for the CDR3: TGCAGTGCTAGAGATCTCCGCAGCGGTGCCTACAATGAGCAGTTCTTC. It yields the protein CSARDLRSGAYNEQFF.

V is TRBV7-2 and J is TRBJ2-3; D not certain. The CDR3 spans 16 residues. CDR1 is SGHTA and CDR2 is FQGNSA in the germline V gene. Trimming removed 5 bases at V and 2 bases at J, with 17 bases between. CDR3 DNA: TGTGCCAGCAGCCACCCTAGAAACCAACTCACAGATACGCAGTATTTT. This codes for CASSHPRNQLTDTQYF.

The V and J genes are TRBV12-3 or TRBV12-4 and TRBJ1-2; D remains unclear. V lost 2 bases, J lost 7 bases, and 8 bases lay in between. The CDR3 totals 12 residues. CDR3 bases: TGTGCCAGCAGTTTAAACGGCGTTGGCTACACCTTC. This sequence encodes CASSLNGVGYTF.

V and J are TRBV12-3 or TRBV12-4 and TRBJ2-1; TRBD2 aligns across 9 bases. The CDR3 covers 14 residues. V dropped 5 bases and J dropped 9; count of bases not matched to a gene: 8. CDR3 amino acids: CASSVAGGQSEQFF. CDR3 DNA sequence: TGTGCCAGCAGTGTCGCGGGGGGGCAAAGTGAGCAGTTCTTC.

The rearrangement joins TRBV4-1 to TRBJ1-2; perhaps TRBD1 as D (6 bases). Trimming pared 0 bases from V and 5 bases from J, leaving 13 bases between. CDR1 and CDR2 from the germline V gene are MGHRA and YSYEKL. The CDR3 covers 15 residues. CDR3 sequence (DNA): TGCGCCAGCAGCCAAGATGGGGCAGGGGTGTATGGCTACACCTTC. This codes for CASSQDGAGVYGYTF.

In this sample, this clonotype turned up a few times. The chain's CDR3 is CSAARTSYEQYF. The CDR3 DNA follows: TGCAGTGCTGCGCGGACCTCCTACGAGCAGTACTTC. The genes are TRBV20-1 and TRBJ2-7; D not certain. The CDR3 totals 12 residues. Trimming pared 5 bases from V and 0 bases from J, leaving 8 bases between. Germline V gene sequence: CDR1 DFQATT, CDR2 SNEGSKA (reference sequence).

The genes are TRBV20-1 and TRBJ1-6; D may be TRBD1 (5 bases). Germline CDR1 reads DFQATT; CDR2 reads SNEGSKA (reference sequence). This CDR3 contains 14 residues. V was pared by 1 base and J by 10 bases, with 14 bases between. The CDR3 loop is CSARVEGRASPLHF. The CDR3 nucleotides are TGCAGTGCTAGAGTAGAGGGCAGGGCATCACCCCTCCACTTT.

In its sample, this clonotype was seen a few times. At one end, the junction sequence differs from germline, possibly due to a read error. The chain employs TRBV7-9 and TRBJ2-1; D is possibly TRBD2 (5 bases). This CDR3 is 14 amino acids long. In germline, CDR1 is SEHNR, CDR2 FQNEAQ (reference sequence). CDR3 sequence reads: CASSLGSSYNERFF. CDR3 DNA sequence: TGTGCCAGCAGCTTGGGGAGCTCCTACAATGAGCGGTTCTTC.

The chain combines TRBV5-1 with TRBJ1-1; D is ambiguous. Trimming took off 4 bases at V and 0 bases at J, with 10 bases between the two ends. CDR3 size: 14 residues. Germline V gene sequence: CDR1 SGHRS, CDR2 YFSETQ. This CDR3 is CASSRVPMNTEAFF. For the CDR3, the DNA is TGCGCCAGCAGCCGGGTACCGATGAACACTGAAGCTTTCTTT.